This TCR beta chain is drawn from a study of tumor-infiltrating lymphocytes in localized non-small cell lung cancer. Whole-study context: Each patient gave resected tumor and non-adjacent uninvolved lung tissue.

As for this clone: Its antigen is currently unknown.

Overall study results and limits: Available tissue quantity limited TCR sequencing to a patient subset.

Libraries were prepared by immunoSEQ multiplex PCR; TCRdb keeps only in-frame clonotypes and omits some of them. The data contain some 15,000 clones, 80% to 90% of them seen just once; the ten biggest clones take up 15% to 20%. V gave up 6 bases and J gave up 2 bases; unmatched junction bases: 5. In germline, CDR1 is SGHDT, CDR2 YYEEEE. This CDR3 is built from 15 residues. The rearrangement joins TRBV5-6 to TRBJ2-3; 11 nucleotides line up with TRBD1. The TCR comes from a human donor with non-small cell lung cancer. Sequencing was done on a sample of lung tumor tissue. The CDR3 nucleotides are TGTGCCAGCACCTGGACAGGGGGCCTCACAGATACGCAGTATTTT. This translates into CASTWTGGLTDTQYF.